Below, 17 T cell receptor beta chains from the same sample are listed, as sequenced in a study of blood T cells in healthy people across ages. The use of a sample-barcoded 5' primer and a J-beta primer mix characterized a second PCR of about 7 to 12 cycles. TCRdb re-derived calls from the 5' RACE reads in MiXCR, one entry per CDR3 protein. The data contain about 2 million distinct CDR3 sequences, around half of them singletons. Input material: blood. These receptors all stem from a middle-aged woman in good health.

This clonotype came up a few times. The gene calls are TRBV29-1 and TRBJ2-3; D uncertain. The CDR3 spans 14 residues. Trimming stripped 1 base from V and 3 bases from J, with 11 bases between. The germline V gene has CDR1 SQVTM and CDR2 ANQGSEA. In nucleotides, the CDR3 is TGCAGCGTTGAAGCGGCATGGGGTACAGATACGCAGTATTTT. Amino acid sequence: CSVEAAWGTDTQYF.

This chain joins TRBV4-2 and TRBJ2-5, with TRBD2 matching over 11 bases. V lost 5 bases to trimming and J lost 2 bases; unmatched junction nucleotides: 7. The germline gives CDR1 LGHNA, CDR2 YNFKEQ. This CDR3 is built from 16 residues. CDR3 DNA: TGTGCCAGCAGCAAAAGTAGCGGGGGGGATCAAGAGACCCAGTACTTC. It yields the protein CASSKSSGGDQETQYF.

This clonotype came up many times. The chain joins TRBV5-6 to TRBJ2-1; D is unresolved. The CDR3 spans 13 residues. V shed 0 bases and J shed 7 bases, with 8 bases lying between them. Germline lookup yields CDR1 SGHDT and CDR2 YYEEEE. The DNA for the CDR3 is TGTGCCAGCAGCTTGGGGCGGCCGAATGAGCAGTTCTTC. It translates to CASSLGRPNEQFF. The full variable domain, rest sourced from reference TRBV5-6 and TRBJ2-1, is DAGVTQSPTHLIKTRGQQVTLRCSPKSGHDTVSWYQQALGQGPQFIFQYYEEEERQRGNFPDRFSGHQFPNYSSELNVNALLLGDSALYLCASSLGRPNEQFFGPGTRLTVL.

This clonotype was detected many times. The chain's CDR3 is CSARDFGRLTLGLPQETQYF. The DNA of the CDR3 is TGCAGTGCTAGAGATTTCGGTAGACTCACTCTCGGTCTCCCTCAAGAGACCCAGTACTTC. The genes are TRBV20-1 and TRBJ2-5; the D is unclear. Trimming shortened V by 0 bases and J by 2 bases, and 28 bases separated the two germline ends. Germline assignment: CDR1 DFQATT and CDR2 SNEGSKA (reference sequence). This CDR3 has 20 amino acids.

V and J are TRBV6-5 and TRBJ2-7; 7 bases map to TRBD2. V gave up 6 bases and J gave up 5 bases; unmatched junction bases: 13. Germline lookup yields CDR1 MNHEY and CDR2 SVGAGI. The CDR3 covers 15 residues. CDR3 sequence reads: CASSLRGGGRDEQYF. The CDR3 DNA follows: TGTGCCAGCAGCCTCCGTGGGGGGGGTCGTGACGAGCAGTACTTC.

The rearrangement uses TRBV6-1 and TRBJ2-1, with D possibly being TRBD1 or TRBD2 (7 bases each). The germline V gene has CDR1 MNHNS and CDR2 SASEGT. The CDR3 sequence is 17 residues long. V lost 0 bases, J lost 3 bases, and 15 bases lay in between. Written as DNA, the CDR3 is TGTGCCAGCAGTGAAGCGCGAGCGGGACAGTTCTACAATGAGCAGTTCTTC. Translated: CASSEARAGQFYNEQFF.

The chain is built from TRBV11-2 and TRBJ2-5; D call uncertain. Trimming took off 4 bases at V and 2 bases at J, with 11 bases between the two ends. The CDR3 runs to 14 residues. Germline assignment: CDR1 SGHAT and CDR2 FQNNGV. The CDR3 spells CASSSATRQETQYF. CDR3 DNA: TGTGCCAGCAGCTCTGCGACAAGACAAGAGACCCAGTACTTC.

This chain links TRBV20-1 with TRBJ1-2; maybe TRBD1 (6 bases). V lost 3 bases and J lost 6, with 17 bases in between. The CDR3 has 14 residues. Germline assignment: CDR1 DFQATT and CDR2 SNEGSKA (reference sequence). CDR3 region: CSARPGQGTHGYTF. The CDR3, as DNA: TGCAGTGCTAGGCCGGGTCAGGGGACCCATGGCTACACCTTC.

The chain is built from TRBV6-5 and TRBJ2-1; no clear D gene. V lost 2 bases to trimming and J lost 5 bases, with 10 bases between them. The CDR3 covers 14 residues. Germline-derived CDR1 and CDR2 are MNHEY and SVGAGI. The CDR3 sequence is CASSYLKLNNEQFF. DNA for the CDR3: TGTGCCAGCAGTTACCTAAAACTGAACAATGAGCAGTTCTTC.

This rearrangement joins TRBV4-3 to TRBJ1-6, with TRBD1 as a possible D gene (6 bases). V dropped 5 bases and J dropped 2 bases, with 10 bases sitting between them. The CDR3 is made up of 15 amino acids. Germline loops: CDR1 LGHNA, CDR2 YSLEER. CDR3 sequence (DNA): TGCGCCAGCAGCTCACACAGGGCCTATAATTCACCCCTCCACTTT. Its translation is CASSSHRAYNSPLHF.

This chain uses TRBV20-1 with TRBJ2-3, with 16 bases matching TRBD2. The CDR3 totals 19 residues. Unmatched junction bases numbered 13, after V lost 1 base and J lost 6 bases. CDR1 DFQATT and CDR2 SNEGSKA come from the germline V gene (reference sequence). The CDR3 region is CSARVWPGTSGGASDTQYF. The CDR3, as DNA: TGCAGTGCTAGAGTCTGGCCCGGGACTAGCGGGGGGGCAAGTGATACGCAGTATTTT.

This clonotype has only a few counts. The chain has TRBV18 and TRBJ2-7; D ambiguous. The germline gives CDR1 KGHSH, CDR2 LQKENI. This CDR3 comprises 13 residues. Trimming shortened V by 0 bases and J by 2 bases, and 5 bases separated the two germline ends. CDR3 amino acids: CASSPPNPYEQYF. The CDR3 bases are TGTGCCAGCTCACCACCGAATCCCTACGAGCAGTACTTC.

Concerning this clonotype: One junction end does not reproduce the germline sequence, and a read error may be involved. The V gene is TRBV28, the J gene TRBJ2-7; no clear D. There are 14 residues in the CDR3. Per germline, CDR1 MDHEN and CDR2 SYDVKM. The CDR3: CASRKEGTKDEQYF. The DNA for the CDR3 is TGCGCCAGCAGGAAAGAAGGTACAAAGGACGAGCAGTACTTC. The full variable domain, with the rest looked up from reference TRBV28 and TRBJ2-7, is DVKVTQSSRYLVKRTGEKVFLECVQDMDHENMFWYRQDPGLGLRLIYFSYDVKMKEKGDIPEGYSVSREKKERFSLILESASTNQTSMYLCASRKEGTKDEQYFGPGTRLTVT.

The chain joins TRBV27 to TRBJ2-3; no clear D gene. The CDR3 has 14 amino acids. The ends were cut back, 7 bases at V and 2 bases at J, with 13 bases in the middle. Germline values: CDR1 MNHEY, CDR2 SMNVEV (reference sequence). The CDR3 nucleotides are TGTGCCAGCAATAAGGGCCTTCACACAGATACGCAGTATTTT. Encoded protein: CASNKGLHTDTQYF.

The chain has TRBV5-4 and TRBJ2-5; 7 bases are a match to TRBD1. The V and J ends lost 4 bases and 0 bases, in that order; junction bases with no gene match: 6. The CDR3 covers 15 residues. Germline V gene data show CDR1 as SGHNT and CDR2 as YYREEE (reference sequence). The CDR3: CASSPKQGNQETQYF. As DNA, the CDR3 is TGTGCCAGCAGCCCCAAACAGGGGAACCAAGAGACCCAGTACTTC.

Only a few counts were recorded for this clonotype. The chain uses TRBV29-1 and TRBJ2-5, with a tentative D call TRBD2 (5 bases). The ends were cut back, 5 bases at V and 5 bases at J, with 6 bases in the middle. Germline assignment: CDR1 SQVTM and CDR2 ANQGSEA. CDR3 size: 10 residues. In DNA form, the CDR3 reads TGCAGCGTTTCGGGGGAGACCCAGTACTTC. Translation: CSVSGETQYF.

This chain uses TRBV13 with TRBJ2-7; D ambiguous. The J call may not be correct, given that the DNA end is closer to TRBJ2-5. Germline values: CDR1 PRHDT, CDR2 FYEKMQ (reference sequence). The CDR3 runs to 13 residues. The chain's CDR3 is CASSRFGWETQYF. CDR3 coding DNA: TGTGCCAGCAGCCGATTTGGTTGGGAGACCCAGTACTTC.